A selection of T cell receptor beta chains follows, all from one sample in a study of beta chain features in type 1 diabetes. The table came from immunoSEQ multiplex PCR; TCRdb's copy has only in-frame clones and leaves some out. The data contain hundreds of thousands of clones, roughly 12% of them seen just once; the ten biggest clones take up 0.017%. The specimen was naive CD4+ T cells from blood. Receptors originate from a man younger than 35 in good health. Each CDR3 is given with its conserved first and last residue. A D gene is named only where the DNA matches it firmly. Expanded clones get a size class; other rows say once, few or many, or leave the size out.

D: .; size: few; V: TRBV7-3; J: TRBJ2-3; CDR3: CASSLNRVSDTQYF; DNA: TGTGCCAGCAGCTTAAATCGGGTCTCAGATACGCAGTATTTT
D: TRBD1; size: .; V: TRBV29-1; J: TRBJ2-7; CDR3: CSVAATGADEQYF; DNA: TGCAGCGTCGCGGCAACAGGGGCTGACGAGCAGTACTTC
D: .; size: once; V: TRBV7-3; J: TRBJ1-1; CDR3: CASSNPGNTEAFF; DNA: TGTGCCAGCAGCAACCCAGGGAACACTGAAGCTTTCTTT
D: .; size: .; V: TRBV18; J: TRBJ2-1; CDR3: CASSPSSRSSYNEQFF; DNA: TGTGCCAGCTCACCATCTAGCAGGAGCTCCTACAATGAGCAGTTCTTC
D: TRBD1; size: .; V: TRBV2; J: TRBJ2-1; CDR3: CASSETGTGGNEQFF; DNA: TGTGCCAGCAGTGAAACCGGGACAGGGGGCAATGAGCAGTTCTTC
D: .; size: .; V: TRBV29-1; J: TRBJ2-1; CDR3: CSVLSFFSNEQFF; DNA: TGCAGCGTTCTAAGCTTCTTTTCCAATGAGCAGTTCTTC
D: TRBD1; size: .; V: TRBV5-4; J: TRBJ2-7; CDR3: CASSLEPIQGSEQYF; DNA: TGTGCCAGCAGCTTGGAACCCATACAGGGGTCGGAGCAGTACTTC
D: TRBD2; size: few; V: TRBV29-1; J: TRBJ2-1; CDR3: CSVGRVAGSTYNEQFF; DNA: TGCAGCGTTGGGAGAGTAGCGGGCTCTACCTACAATGAGCAGTTCTTC
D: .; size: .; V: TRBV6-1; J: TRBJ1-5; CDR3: CASSEQGDQPQHF; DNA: TGTGCCAGCAGTGAACAGGGTGATCAGCCCCAGCATTTT
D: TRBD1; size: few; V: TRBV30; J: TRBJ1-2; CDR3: CAWSRQGLEGYTF; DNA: TGTGCCTGGAGTAGACAGGGGTTAGAGGGCTACACCTTC
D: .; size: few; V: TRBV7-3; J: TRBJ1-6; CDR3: CASSLTPGDSPLHF; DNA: TGTGCCAGCAGCTTAACTCCAGGGGATTCACCCCTCCACTTT
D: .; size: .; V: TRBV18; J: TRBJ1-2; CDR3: CASSLGRQDGYTF; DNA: TGTGCCAGCTCACTGGGCCGGCAGGATGGCTACACCTTC
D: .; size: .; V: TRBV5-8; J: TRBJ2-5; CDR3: CASSRNPGGTRAQYF; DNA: TGTGCCAGCAGTCGCAATCCTGGCGGGACCAGGGCCCAGTACTTC
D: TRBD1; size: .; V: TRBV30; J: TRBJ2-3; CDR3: CAWSWDRGPDTQYF; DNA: TGTGCCTGGAGTTGGGACAGGGGGCCAGATACGCAGTATTTT